One sample yielded the 24 T cell receptor beta chains listed below, sequenced in a study of cytomegalovirus exposure and HLA in healthy donors (dated by TCRdb to about 2017). The library was produced with the immunoSEQ multiplex PCR assay. For the multiplex PCR, a mixture combining 60 forward primers for TCR Vbeta segments and 13 reverse primers for TCR Jbeta segments was used. TCRdb took over this immuneACCESS table, retaining in-frame rearrangements with V and J assigned. Such tables are incomplete; in checked studies, under half of the missing clones stem from an unresolved V gene, and the remainder is unexplained. The sample table holds 80,000 to 100,000 clones, of which about four fifths were seen once. Together, the top ten hold 3.7% of the sample. The source material was PBMCs. Receptors were obtained from a female donor in good health and CMV-seropositive.

Note on this clone: Other DNA sequences in the sample encode the same CDR3. This chain uses TRBV2 with TRBJ1-2; D possibly corresponds to TRBD1 (6 bases). The germline gives CDR1 SNHLY, CDR2 FYNNEI. This CDR3 comprises 15 residues. V lost 9 bases, J lost 4 bases, and 21 bases lay in between. The CDR3 sequence: CASRRRTARSYGYTF. The CDR3 region has the DNA TGTGCCAGTCGGAGAAGGACAGCCCGTAGCTATGGCTACACCTTC.

This clone was counted only a few times. The CDR3 DNA sequence: TGTGCCAGCAGCGAGGGGACTAGCGGATACACAGATACGCAGTATTTT. It specifies CASSEGTSGYTDTQYF. The gene calls are TRBV11-2 and TRBJ2-3, with 11 bases that match TRBD2. The CDR3 is 16 amino acids. In germline, CDR1 is SGHAT, CDR2 FQNNGV. V was clipped by 5 bases and J by 2 bases; unmatched bases: 6.

The V and J genes are TRBV29-1 and TRBJ1-4; TRBD1 is a possible D gene (6 bases). Germline loops: CDR1 SQVTM, CDR2 ANQGSEA. The V and J ends lost 4 bases and 1 base respectively, with 7 bases between them. The CDR3 has 13 residues. CDR3 amino acids: CSVGGGTNEKLFF. CDR3 in DNA: TGCAGCGTTGGAGGGGGAACTAATGAAAAACTGTTTTTT.

V gene TRBV10-1 combines with J gene TRBJ2-7, with D possibly being TRBD1 (6 bases). CDR3 size: 14 residues. Germline CDR1 and CDR2: WNHNN and SYGVQD (reference sequence). Trimming stripped 0 bases from V and 5 bases from J, with 11 bases between. CDR3 residues: CASSESRGWNEQYF. The CDR3 bases are TGCGCCAGCAGTGAGTCTAGGGGGTGGAACGAGCAGTACTTC.

The chain couples TRBV9 to TRBJ2-7; 14 bases fit TRBD2. The CDR3 is 18 residues long. The V and J ends lost 3 bases and 3 bases, in that order; junction bases with no gene match: 11. Germline CDR1 and CDR2: SGDLS and YYNGEE. This CDR3 reads CASSAGLAGEKLGYEQYF. The CDR3 region has the DNA TGTGCCAGCAGCGCGGGACTAGCGGGAGAAAAGCTCGGCTACGAGCAGTACTTC.

J is TRBJ1-2 and V is TRBV11-2, with 11 bases aligning to TRBD1. The V gene end was trimmed by 5 bases and the J gene end by 6 bases; junction bases not matched to a gene: 8. This CDR3 region has 15 residues. Germline CDR1 SGHAT, CDR2 FQNNGV. The CDR3 loop is CASSPRTGGPDGYTF. CDR3 nucleotides: TGTGCCAGCAGCCCACGGACAGGGGGCCCTGATGGCTACACCTTC.

The chain couples TRBV7-8 to TRBJ2-7; the D gene is possibly TRBD1 (6 bases). The CDR3 totals 14 residues. V dropped 4 bases and J dropped 3 bases, with 13 bases sitting between them. Germline loops: CDR1 SGHVS, CDR2 FQNEAQ. The CDR3 DNA sequence: TGTGCCAGCAGCTACCTGACAGGAGGCTACGAGCAGTACTTC. Translated, it gives CASSYLTGGYEQYF. Supplemented by reference TRBV7-8 and TRBJ2-7, the full variable domain reads GAGVSQSPRYKVAKRGQDVALRCDPISGHVSLFWYQQALGQGPEFLTYFQNEAQLDKSGLPSDRFFAERPEGSVSTLKIQRTQQEDSAVYLCASSYLTGGYEQYFGPGTRLTVT.

This clone was counted a few times. V usage is TRBV27 and J usage is TRBJ1-2; no clear D. The ends were cut back, 1 base at V and 7 bases at J, with 16 bases in the middle. This CDR3 has 15 residues. Germline V gene lookup returns CDR1 MNHEY and CDR2 SMNVEV (reference sequence). The chain's CDR3 is CASSLLGGGLRGYTF. The DNA for the CDR3 is TGTGCCAGCAGTTTATTAGGAGGAGGGTTGCGTGGCTACACCTTC.

There are a few counts of this clone. The chain couples TRBV7-9 to TRBJ2-7; 9 bases align to TRBD1. The ends lost 1 base at V and 5 bases at J; junction bases unmatched: 9. CDR3 length equals 16 residues. Germline lookup yields CDR1 SEHNR and CDR2 FQNEAQ (reference sequence). The CDR3 region is CASSLVDWTGEHEQYF. The CDR3, as DNA: TGTGCCAGCAGCTTAGTGGATTGGACAGGGGAGCACGAGCAGTACTTC.

The J gene is TRBJ1-2, the V gene TRBV5-6; the match to TRBD1 covers 7 bases. This CDR3 has 12 residues. From germline, CDR1 is SGHDT and CDR2 YYEEEE. V lost 8 bases and J lost 7; bases outside the gene matches: 8. CDR3 in amino acids: CASGQGGCGYTF. In DNA, the CDR3 is TGTGCCAGTGGGCAGGGGGGTTGTGGCTACACCTTC.

The chain joins TRBV29-1 to TRBJ2-1; 9 positions agree with TRBD2. There are 10 residues in the CDR3. Unmatched junction bases numbered 2, after V lost 4 bases and J lost 13 bases. Germline lookup yields CDR1 SQVTM and CDR2 ANQGSEA. The DNA for the CDR3 is TGCAGCGTTGTACTAGCGGGCCAGTTCTTC. It codes for CSVVLAGQFF.

V usage is TRBV27 and J usage is TRBJ1-2; D perhaps matches TRBD1 (5 bases). Germline lookup yields CDR1 MNHEY and CDR2 SMNVEV (reference sequence). The V gene lost 5 bases and the J gene lost 5 bases, with 18 bases spanning the gap. The CDR3 loop spans 15 amino acids. CDR3 sequence reads: CASSPSKGLVYGYTF. In nucleotides, the CDR3 is TGTGCCAGCAGTCCATCCAAGGGGTTGGTTTATGGCTACACCTTC.

This clone was observed a handful of times. V gene TRBV6-1 combines with J gene TRBJ1-1; tentative D call: TRBD1 (6 bases). In germline, CDR1 is MNHNS, CDR2 SASEGT. The CDR3 covers 13 residues. V lost 8 bases and J 0 bases, leaving 10 bases between the germline ends. The CDR3 loop reads CASCDRLNTEAFF. The CDR3 DNA reads as TGTGCCAGCTGCGACAGGCTGAACACTGAAGCTTTCTTT.

This chain connects TRBV28 to TRBJ2-1, with 12 nucleotides matching TRBD1. This CDR3 region has 17 residues. CDR1 MDHEN and CDR2 SYDVKM come from the germline V gene. Unmatched junction bases numbered 9, after V lost 6 bases and J lost 3 bases. This CDR3 reads CASRTGTGGFIYNEQFF. The DNA of the CDR3 is TGTGCCAGCAGGACCGGGACAGGGGGCTTCATCTACAATGAGCAGTTCTTC.

The chain recombines TRBV5-1 with TRBJ2-7; 9 bases are shared with TRBD1. Germline V gene lookup returns CDR1 SGHRS and CDR2 YFSETQ. The CDR3 length is 14 residues. V gave up 2 bases and J gave up 7 bases; unmatched junction bases: 7. CDR3 DNA sequence: TGCGCCAGCAGCTTCCCGGGACAGGGAGGGGAGCAGTACTTC. This sequence encodes CASSFPGQGGEQYF.

The V and J genes are TRBV5-6 and TRBJ1-4, with 8 bases that match TRBD1. CDR3 length: 15 amino acids. Trimming cost V 4 bases and J 3 bases; bases outside gene matches: 5. Germline assignment: CDR1 SGHDT and CDR2 YYEEEE. CDR3 protein: CASSQQGAPNEKLFF. The CDR3 region has the DNA TGTGCCAGCAGCCAGCAGGGGGCACCTAATGAAAAACTGTTTTTT. Supplemented by reference TRBV5-6 and TRBJ1-4, the full variable domain reads DAGVTQSPTHLIKTRGQQVTLRCSPKSGHDTVSWYQQALGQGPQFIFQYYEEEERQRGNFPDRFSGHQFPNYSSELNVNALLLGDSALYLCASSQQGAPNEKLFFGSGTQLSVL.

The chain links TRBV10-3 to TRBJ1-2; 12 nucleotides line up with TRBD1. Germline V gene sequence: CDR1 ENHRY, CDR2 SYGVKD. V was pared by 11 bases and J by 8 bases, with 12 bases of the junction left unmatched. The CDR3 length is 14 residues. The CDR3 sequence: CAFNWDRGPEGYTF. The CDR3 region has the DNA TGTGCCTTCAACTGGGACAGGGGGCCGGAGGGCTACACCTTC.

This chain joins TRBV6-1 and TRBJ2-2, with 9 nucleotides matching TRBD2. Germline-derived CDR1 and CDR2 are MNHNS and SASEGT. V lost 8 bases, J lost 4 bases, and 8 bases stayed unmatched. This CDR3 contains 15 residues. CDR3 protein: CASSKASGATGELFF. CDR3 DNA sequence: TGTGCCAGCTCTAAAGCTAGCGGGGCCACCGGGGAGCTGTTTTTT.

The chain joins TRBV5-6 to TRBJ1-2; 9 bases map to TRBD1. Germline trimming cut 0 bases from V and 5 bases from J; bases unmatched to any gene: 8. CDR3 length equals 16 residues. Germline-derived CDR1 and CDR2 are SGHDT and YYEEEE. CDR3 DNA sequence: TGTGCCAGCAGCTTGGGACGGGACAGGGCTATTTATGGCTACACCTTC. Translation: CASSLGRDRAIYGYTF.

The chain couples TRBV4-2 to TRBJ2-1, with 7 bases aligning to TRBD2. CDR3 length equals 13 residues. The V gene's germline CDR1 is LGHNA and CDR2 YNFKEQ. Trimming removed 5 bases from V and 8 bases from J; junction bases left unmatched: 6. CDR3 protein: CASSNSLADEQFF. DNA of the CDR3: TGTGCCAGCAGCAACAGTCTAGCGGATGAGCAGTTCTTC.

DNA of the CDR3: TGTGCCAGCAGCCCGGGGACAGGGGGAACTAACTATGGCTACACCTTC. Translating it yields CASSPGTGGTNYGYTF. The chain is built from TRBV5-4 and TRBJ1-2; 11 nucleotides agree with TRBD1. CDR1 and CDR2 (germline): SGHNT, YYREEE (reference sequence). This CDR3 contains 16 residues. Trimming took 4 bases from V and 0 from J; bases not matched to a gene: 5.

Worth noting for this clone: Other DNA sequences of this sample code for an identical CDR3. The V call is TRBV5-4, the J call TRBJ1-1, with D maybe TRBD1 (5 bases). Germline values: CDR1 SGHNT, CDR2 YYREEE (reference sequence). The CDR3 contains 13 residues. V lost 4 bases, J lost 1 base, and 8 bases lay in between. The CDR3 DNA reads as TGTGCCAGCAGCCCCGGACAGAACACTGAAGCTTTCTTT. It codes for CASSPGQNTEAFF.

The chain employs TRBV5-1 and TRBJ2-1; 9 nucleotides line up with TRBD1. The junction had 6 bases not matched to a gene; V was cut back by 4 bases and J by 7 bases. The CDR3 is 14 amino acids. CDR1 is SGHRS, CDR2 YFSETQ, per germline. CDR3 in DNA: TGCGCCAGCAGCGGGGGACAGGGTAGGAATGAGCAGTTCTTC. It is translated as CASSGGQGRNEQFF. The full variable domain, in which reference TRBV5-1 and TRBJ2-1 provide the parts outside the CDR3, is KAGVTQTPRYLIKTRGQQVTLSCSPISGHRSVSWYQQTPGQGLQFLFEYFSETQRNKGNFPGRFSGRQFSNSRSEMNVSTLELGDSALYLCASSGGQGRNEQFFGPGTRLTVL.

J is TRBJ2-5 and V is TRBV11-2; 13 bases match TRBD2. Germline V lookup: CDR1 SGHAT, CDR2 FQNNGV. CDR3 length equals 14 residues. The V segment lost 5 bases and the J segment 11 bases; nucleotides outside the gene matches: 8. The DNA of the CDR3 is TGTGCCAGCAGCCCAAGACTAGCGGGAGGTATTCAGTACTTC. This translates into CASSPRLAGGIQYF.